This TCR beta chain stems from a study of blood T cell repertoires in COVID-19. Study overall: Samples of COVID-19 (acute and convalescent) were obtained from the United States, Italy and Spain. PBMCs, B-cell-depleted T cells, or T cells provided the cDNA or gDNA that made up the material.

As handled by the study authors: Estimation of nucleated cell counts relied on the amplification of reference gene primers. Libraries were prepared by immunoSEQ multiplex PCR; TCRdb keeps only in-frame clonotypes and omits some of them. That table is the source of V, J and clone size, and D and trimming were worked out from the DNA. The sample comprises 150,000 to 200,000 clones, around 82% of which are singletons, and approximately 9.9% rests with the top ten. Germline V lookup: CDR1 SGHVS, CDR2 FQNEAQ. There are 15 residues in the CDR3. Trimming cost V 3 bases and J 1 base, with 10 bases left between them.

Sequenced: peripheral blood. The rearrangement links TRBV7-8 to TRBJ2-1, with D unclear. The receptor comes from a man in his sixties with active or convalescent COVID-19. The CDR3 coding sequence is TGTGCCAGCAGCTTTTCGTCACTTTCCTACAATGAGCAGTTCTTC. It translates to CASSFSSLSYNEQFF.